This T cell receptor (beta chain) appears in the sequencing data of a study of blood T cell repertoires in COVID-19. Study background: Sources were T cells, B-cell-depleted T cells, or PBMCs; the material itself was cDNA or gDNA.

Repertoires were generated with immunoSEQ multiplex PCR, while TCRdb's copy carries only in-frame clones and drops some. The repertoire consists of around 280,000 clones, with roughly 86% occurring once and the leading ten covering roughly 2.1%. This clone was seen a single time. Sequenced sample: peripheral blood. The TCR was taken from a woman in her twenties or thirties who had recovered from COVID-19.

The CDR3 protein is CASKLAAEETQYF. CDR3 in DNA: TGTGCCAGCAAACTAGCGGCCGAAGAGACCCAGTACTTC. The chain recombines TRBV28 with TRBJ2-5; 8 bases align to TRBD2. The CDR3 loop spans 13 amino acids. Germline-derived CDR1 and CDR2 are MDHEN and SYDVKM. The V segment lost 7 bases and the J segment 3 bases; nucleotides outside the gene matches: 4.